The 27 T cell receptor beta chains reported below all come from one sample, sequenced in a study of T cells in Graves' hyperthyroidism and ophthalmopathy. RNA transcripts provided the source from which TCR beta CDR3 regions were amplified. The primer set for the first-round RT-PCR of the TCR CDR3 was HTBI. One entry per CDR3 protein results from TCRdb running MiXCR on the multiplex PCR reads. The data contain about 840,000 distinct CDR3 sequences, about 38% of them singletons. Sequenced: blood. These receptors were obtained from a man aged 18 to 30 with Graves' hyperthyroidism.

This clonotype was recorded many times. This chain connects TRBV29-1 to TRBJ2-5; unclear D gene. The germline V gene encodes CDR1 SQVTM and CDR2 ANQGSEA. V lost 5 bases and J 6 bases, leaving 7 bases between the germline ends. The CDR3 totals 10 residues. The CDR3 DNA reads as TGCAGCGTTTGGGTGAAGACCCAGTACTTC. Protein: CSVWVKTQYF.

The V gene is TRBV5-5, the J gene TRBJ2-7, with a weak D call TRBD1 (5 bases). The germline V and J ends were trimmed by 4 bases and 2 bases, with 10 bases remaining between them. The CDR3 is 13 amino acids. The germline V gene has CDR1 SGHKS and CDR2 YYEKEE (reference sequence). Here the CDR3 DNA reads TGTGCCAGCAGCGCCAGGGTACCCTACGAGCAGTACTTC. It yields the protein CASSARVPYEQYF.

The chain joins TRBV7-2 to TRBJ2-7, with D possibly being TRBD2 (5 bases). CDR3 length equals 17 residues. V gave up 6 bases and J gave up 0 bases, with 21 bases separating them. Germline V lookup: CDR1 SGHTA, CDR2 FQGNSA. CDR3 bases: TGTGCCAGCAGGATCCCGAGGGCCGACGGAGGCTCCTACGAGCAGTACTTC. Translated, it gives CASRIPRADGGSYEQYF.

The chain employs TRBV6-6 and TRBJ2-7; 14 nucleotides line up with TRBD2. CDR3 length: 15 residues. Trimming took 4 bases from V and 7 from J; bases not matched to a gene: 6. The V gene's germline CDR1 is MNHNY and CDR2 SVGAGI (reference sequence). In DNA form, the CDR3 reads TGTGCCAGCAGTTCGACTAGCGGGAGGGCCAAAGAGCAGTACTTC. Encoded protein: CASSSTSGRAKEQYF.

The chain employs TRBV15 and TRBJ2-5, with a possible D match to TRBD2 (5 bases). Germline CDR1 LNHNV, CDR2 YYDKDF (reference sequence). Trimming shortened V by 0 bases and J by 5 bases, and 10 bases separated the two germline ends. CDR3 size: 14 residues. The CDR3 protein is CATSRDHGGETQYF. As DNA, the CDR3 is TGTGCCACCAGCAGAGACCACGGCGGGGAGACCCAGTACTTC.

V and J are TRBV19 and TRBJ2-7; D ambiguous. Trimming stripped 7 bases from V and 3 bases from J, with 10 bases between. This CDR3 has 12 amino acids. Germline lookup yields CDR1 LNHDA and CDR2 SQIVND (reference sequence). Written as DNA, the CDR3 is TGTGCCAGTACCCCGGACGGCTACGAGCAGTACTTC. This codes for CASTPDGYEQYF.

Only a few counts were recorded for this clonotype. The CDR3 DNA reads as TGCGCCAGCAGCCAAGATGGGTTGGGCACGACACCTGAAGCTTTCTTT. Translating it yields CASSQDGLGTTPEAFF. This rearrangement joins TRBV4-1 to TRBJ1-1; no reliable D call. CDR1 MGHRA and CDR2 YSYEKL come from the germline V gene. Trimming took off 0 bases at V and 6 bases at J, with 17 bases between the two ends. This CDR3 spans 16 amino acids.

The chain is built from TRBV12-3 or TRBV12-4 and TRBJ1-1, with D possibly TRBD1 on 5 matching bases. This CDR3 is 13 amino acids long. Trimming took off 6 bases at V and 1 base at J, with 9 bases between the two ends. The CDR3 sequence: CASRGGENTEAFF. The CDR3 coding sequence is TGTGCCAGCAGGGGAGGGGAGAACACTGAAGCTTTCTTT.

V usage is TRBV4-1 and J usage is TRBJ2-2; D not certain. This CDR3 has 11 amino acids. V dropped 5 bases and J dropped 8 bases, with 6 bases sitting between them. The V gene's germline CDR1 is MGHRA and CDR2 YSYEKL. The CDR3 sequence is CASSAWGELFF. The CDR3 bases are TGCGCCAGCAGCGCGTGGGGGGAGCTGTTTTTT.

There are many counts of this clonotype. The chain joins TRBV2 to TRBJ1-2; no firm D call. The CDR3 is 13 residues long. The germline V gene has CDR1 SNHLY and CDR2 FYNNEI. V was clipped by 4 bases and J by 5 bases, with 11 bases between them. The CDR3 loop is CASSVEAAYGYTF. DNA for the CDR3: TGTGCCAGCAGTGTTGAGGCAGCTTATGGCTACACCTTC.

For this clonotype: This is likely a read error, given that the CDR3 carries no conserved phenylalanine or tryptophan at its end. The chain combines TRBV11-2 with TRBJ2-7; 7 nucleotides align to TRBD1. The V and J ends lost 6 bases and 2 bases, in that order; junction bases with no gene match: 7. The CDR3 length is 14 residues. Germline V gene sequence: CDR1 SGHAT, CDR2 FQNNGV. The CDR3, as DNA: TGTGCCAGCAGTCAGACAGGGATCCCCTACGAGCAGTACCTC. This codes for CASSQTGIPYEQYL.

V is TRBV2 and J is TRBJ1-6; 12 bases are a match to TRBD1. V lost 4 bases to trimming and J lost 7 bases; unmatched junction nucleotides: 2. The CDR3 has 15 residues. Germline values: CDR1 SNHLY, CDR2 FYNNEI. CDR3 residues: CASSGDRGQNSPLHF. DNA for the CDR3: TGTGCCAGCAGTGGGGACAGGGGGCAAAATTCACCCCTCCACTTT.

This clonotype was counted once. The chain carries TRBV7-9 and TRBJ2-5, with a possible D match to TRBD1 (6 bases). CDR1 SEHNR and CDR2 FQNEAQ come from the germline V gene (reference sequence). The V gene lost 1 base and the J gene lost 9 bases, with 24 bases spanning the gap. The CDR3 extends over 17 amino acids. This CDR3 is CASSLDVTGWANQPQYF. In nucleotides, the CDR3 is TGTGCCAGCAGCTTAGATGTCACAGGGTGGGCAAATCAGCCCCAGTACTTC. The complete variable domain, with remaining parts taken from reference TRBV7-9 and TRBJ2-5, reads DTGVSQNPRHKITKRGQNVTFRCDPISEHNRLYWYRQTLGQGPEFLTYFQNEAQLEKSRLLSDRFSAERPKGSFSTLEIQRTEQGDSAMYLCASSLDVTGWANQPQYFGPGTRLLVL.

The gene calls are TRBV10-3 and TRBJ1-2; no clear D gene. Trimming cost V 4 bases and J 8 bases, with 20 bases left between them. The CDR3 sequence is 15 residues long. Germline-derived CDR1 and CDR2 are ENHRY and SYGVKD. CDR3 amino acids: CAISVANEGGGGYTF. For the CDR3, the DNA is TGTGCCATCAGTGTAGCCAACGAGGGAGGAGGCGGCTACACCTTC.

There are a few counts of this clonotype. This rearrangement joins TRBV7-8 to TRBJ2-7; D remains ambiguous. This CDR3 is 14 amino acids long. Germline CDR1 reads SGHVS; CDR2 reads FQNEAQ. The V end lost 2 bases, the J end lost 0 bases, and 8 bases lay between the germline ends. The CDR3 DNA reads TGTGCCAGCAGCTTATACGGTAACTCCTACGAGCAGTACTTC. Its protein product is CASSLYGNSYEQYF.

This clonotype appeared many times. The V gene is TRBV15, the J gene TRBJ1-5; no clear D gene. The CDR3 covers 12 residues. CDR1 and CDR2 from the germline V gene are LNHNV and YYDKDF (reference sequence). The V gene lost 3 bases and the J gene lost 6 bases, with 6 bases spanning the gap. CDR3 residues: CATSRVGQPQHF. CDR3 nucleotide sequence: TGTGCCACCAGCAGGGTGGGTCAGCCCCAGCATTTT. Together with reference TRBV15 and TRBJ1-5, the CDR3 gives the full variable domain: DAMVIQNPRYQVTQFGKPVTLSCSQTLNHNVMYWYQQKSSQAPKLLFHYYDKDFNNEADTPDNFQSRRPNTSFCFLDIRSPGLGDTAMYLCATSRVGQPQHFGDGTRLSIL.

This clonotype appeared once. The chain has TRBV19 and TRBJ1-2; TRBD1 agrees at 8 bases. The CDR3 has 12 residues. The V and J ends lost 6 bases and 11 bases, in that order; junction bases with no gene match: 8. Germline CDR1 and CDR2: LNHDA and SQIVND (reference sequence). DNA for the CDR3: TGTGCCAGTAGCCGGAACGGACAGGGTTACACCTTC. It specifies CASSRNGQGYTF.

The CDR3 here is CASSQPGQHPEAFF. The CDR3 coding sequence is TGTGCCAGCAGCCAACCGGGACAGCATCCCGAAGCTTTCTTT. The V and J genes are TRBV9 and TRBJ1-1, with 7 bases lining up with TRBD1. The ends lost 4 bases at V and 8 bases at J; junction bases unmatched: 11. Germline lookup yields CDR1 SGDLS and CDR2 YYNGEE. The CDR3 is 14 amino acids.

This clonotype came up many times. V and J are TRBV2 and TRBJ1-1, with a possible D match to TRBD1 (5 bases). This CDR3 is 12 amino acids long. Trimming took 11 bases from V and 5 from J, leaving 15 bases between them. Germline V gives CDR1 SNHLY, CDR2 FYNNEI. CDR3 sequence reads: CALVGGETEAFF. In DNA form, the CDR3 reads TGTGCCCTAGTGGGGGGGGAGACTGAAGCTTTCTTT.

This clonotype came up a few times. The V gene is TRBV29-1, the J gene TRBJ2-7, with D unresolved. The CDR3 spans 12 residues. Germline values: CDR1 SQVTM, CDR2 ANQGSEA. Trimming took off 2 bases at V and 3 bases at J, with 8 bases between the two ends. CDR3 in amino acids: CSVEFDGYEQYF. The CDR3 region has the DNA TGCAGCGTTGAATTTGACGGCTACGAGCAGTACTTC.

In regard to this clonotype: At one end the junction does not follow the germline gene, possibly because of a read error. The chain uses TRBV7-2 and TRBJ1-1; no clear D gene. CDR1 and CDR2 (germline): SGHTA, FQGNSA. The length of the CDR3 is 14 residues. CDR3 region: CASGLGPGRTEAFF. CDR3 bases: TGTGCCAGCGGCTTAGGCCCGGGCAGGACTGAAGCTTTCTTT.

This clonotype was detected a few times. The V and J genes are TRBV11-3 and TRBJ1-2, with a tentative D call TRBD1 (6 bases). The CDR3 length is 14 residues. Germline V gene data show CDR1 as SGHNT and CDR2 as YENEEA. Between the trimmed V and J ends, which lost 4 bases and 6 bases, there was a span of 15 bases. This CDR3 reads CASSSDMRGHGYTF. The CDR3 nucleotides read TGTGCCAGCAGCTCAGACATGCGGGGGCATGGCTACACCTTC. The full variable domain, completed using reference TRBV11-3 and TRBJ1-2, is EAGVVQSPRYKIIEKKQPVAFWCNPISGHNTLYWYLQNLGQGPELLIRYENEEAVDDSQLPKDRFSAERLKGVDSTLKIQPAELGDSAVYLCASSSDMRGHGYTFGSGTRLTVV.

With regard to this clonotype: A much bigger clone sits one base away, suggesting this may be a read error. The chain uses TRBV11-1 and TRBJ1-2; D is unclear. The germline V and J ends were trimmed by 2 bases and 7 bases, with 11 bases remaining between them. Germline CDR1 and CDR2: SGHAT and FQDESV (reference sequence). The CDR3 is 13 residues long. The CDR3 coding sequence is TGTGCCAGCAGCTTACTGGGTCCCTGTGGCTACACCTTC. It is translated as CASSLLGPCGYTF.

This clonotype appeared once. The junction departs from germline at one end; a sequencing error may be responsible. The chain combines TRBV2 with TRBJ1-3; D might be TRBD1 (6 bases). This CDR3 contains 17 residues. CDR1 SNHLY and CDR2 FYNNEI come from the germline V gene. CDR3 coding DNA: TGTGCCAGCAGCCGGCCCCAGGGGCCTCTCGCTGGGAACACCATATATTTT. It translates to CASSRPQGPLAGNTIYF.

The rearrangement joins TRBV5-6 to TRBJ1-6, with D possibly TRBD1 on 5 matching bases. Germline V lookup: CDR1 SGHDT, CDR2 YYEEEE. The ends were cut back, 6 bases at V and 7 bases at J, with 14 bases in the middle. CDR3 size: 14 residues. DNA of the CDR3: TGTGCCAGCACTCTGGAGGGGCCGAATTCACCCCTCCACTTT. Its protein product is CASTLEGPNSPLHF.

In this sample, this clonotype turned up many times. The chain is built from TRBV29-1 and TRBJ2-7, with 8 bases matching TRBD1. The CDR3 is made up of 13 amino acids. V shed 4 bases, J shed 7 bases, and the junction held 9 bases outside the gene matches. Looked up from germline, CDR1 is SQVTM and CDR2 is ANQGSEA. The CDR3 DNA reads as TGCAGCGTTGCGGACAGGGACCCCAGAGAGCAGTACTTC. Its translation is CSVADRDPREQYF.

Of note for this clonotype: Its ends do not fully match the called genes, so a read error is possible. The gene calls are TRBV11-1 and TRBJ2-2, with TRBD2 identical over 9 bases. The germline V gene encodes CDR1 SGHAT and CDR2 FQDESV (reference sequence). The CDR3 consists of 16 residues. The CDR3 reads CASTDWLAGNTGELSF. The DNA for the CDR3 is TGTGCCAGCACAGATTGGCTAGCGGGGAACACCGGGGAGCTGTCTTTT.